This TCR beta chain was recovered during a study of vaccination effects on CD4 cells after COVID-19. For the study at large: The ViraFEST assay expanded antigen-specific CD4+ T cells with viral peptide pools before sequencing.

General study points: Clones from infection and from vaccination both contracted markedly late after vaccination.

Clones were read by immunoSEQ multiplex PCR, and TCRdb kept only the in-frame ones, dropping some. The sample records roughly 64,000 clones, more than 60% being singletons. CDR3 length equals 14 residues. The germline gives CDR1 PRHDT, CDR2 FYEKMQ (reference sequence). V trimming: 4 bases; J trimming: 7 bases; junction bases outside the gene matches: 5. Scientists isolated CD4+ T cells after a roughly ten-day culture period ended. Documented for the person is a PCR-confirmed SARS-CoV-2 infection occurring between March and December 2020. For this clone: Its antigen is unknown.

The receptor comes from a human donor who had a prior SARS-CoV-2 infection. The material was CD4+ T cells from PBMCs cultured without peptide, obtained before COVID-19 vaccination. The chain combines TRBV13 with TRBJ2-1; TRBD2 matches at 9 bases. The CDR3 bases are TGTGCCAGCAGCTCTCCGCTAGCGGGGAATGAGCAGTTCTTC. It codes for CASSSPLAGNEQFF. The whole variable domain, remainder taken from reference TRBV13 and TRBJ2-1, is AAGVIQSPRHLIKEKRETATLKCYPIPRHDTVYWYQQGPGQDPQFLISFYEKMQSDKGSIPDRFSAQQFSDYHSELNMSSLELGDSALYFCASSSPLAGNEQFFGPGTRLTVL.